These T cell receptor beta chains were read from a single sample in a study of blood T cell repertoires in COVID-19. Only in-frame clones appear in the TCRdb table, and some are missing; sequencing was by immunoSEQ multiplex PCR. The sample shows under 250,000 clones, 89% of them seen only once. Input material: peripheral blood. The origin of the receptors is a woman in her thirties or forties with acute or convalescent COVID-19. Each CDR3 is given with its conserved first and last residue. D genes are given only for firm matches. Size values are once, few and many counts, or a class for expanded clones, and some rows have none.

v_gene	d_gene	abundance	j_gene	CDR3nt	CDR3aa
TRBV10-2	.	.	TRBJ2-5	TGCGCCAGCAGCCGTGGAAAGAGGGAAAGAGAGACCCAGTACTTC	CASSRGKRERETQYF
TRBV3-1/TRBV3-2	.	many	TRBJ1-3	TGTGCCAGCAGCCTATCGGCTGGAAACACCATATATTTT	CASSLSAGNTIYF
TRBV19	TRBD1	.	TRBJ1-2	TGTGCCAGTAGTCCGGGACAGATATTATTCTATGGCTACACCTTC	CASSPGQILFYGYTF
TRBV5-1	.	.	TRBJ1-1	TGCGCCAGCAGCCCGGATCGGGGCACAGGGTTCAACACTGAAGCTTTCTTT	CASSPDRGTGFNTEAFF
TRBV21-1	.	.	TRBJ2-3	TGTGCCAGCCCGCGGGGGTGCGGGTATTTT	CASPRGCGYF
TRBV12-3/TRBV12-4	TRBD1	.	TRBJ1-2	TGTGCCAGCAGCCCGACAGGGGGCGCGAGCTACACCTTC	CASSPTGGASYTF
TRBV15	TRBD1	.	TRBJ1-5	TGTGCCACCAGCAGAGATCCGGGACAGGGAGGCCAGCCCCAGCATTTT	CATSRDPGQGGQPQHF
TRBV3-1/TRBV3-2	.	.	TRBJ1-2	TGTGCCAGCAGCCAAGAGTATCGATCAGGAAGCTATGGCTACACCTTC	CASSQEYRSGSYGYTF
TRBV6-6	.	.	TRBJ1-1	TGTGCCAGCAGTTACTCGAAAGGGAGAGGCACTGAAGCTTTCTTT	CASSYSKGRGTEAFF
TRBV19	.	.	TRBJ1-2	TGTGCCAGTAGTATAGATACGGAGTATGGCTACACCTTC	CASSIDTEYGYTF
TRBV5-1	.	.	TRBJ2-2	TGCGCCAGCAGCCCCTTCCGAGGATCGGGTACCGGGGAGCTGTTTTTT	CASSPFRGSGTGELFF
TRBV5-4	TRBD2	.	TRBJ2-3	TGTGCCAGCAGCTTGGTAGCGGGGGGGCTTGATACGCAGTATTTT	CASSLVAGGLDTQYF
TRBV7-6	.	.	TRBJ2-6	TGTGCCAGCAGCGGACGAGGGGGAAGCTCTGGGGCCAACGTCCTGACTTTC	CASSGRGGSSGANVLTF
TRBV4-1	TRBD2	.	TRBJ2-5	TGCGCCAGCAGCCGACTAGCGGGGGGCCAACAAGAGACCCAGTACTTC	CASSRLAGGQQETQYF
TRBV10-3	TRBD1	.	TRBJ1-5	TGTGCCATCAGTGATGGGCAGGGGGCCAGTCAGCCCCAGCATTTT	CAISDGQGASQPQHF
TRBV6-5	.	.	TRBJ1-5	TGTGCCAGTGGCAGGGAGGGCCATCAGCCCCAGCATTTT	CASGREGHQPQHF
TRBV3-1/TRBV3-2	TRBD2	.	TRBJ2-3	TGTGCCAGCAGCCAAGGATGGACTAGCGGGTCTAGCACAGATACGCAGTATTTT	CASSQGWTSGSSTDTQYF
TRBV2	TRBD1	.	TRBJ2-1	TGTGCCAGCAGTGAAGCAGGGGGCTCGTACAATGAGCAGTTCTTC	CASSEAGGSYNEQFF
TRBV5-1	.	.	TRBJ2-1	TGCGCCAGCAGCTCGTTGGGGGGTCACAATGAGCAGTTCTTC	CASSSLGGHNEQFF
TRBV7-9	.	.	TRBJ2-3	TGTGCCAGCAGCTTAGGCCCCACAGTGCAGTATTTT	CASSLGPTVQYF
TRBV10-1	.	.	TRBJ1-5	TGCGCCAGCAGTGGGAGGAGACTATATAGCAATCAGCCCCAGCATTTT	CASSGRRLYSNQPQHF
TRBV7-9	.	.	TRBJ1-1	TGTGCCAGCAGCCAAACAGGGTTGCTTGCTTTCTTT	CASSQTGLLAFF
TRBV4-2	TRBD2	.	TRBJ2-3	TGTGCCAGCAGCCAAGGCCTGACTAGCGGGGGGCTCACAGATACGCAGTATTTT	CASSQGLTSGGLTDTQYF
TRBV5-1	TRBD1	.	TRBJ1-5	TGCGCCAGCAGCCCCCTCGACAGGGATCAGCCCCAGCATTTT	CASSPLDRDQPQHF
TRBV19	.	.	TRBJ2-2	TGTGCCAGTAGTAAAATTCAGGAAGGGAGCTTCGGGGAGCTGTTTTTT	CASSKIQEGSFGELFF